This T cell receptor (beta chain) was observed in a study of identical twins. The CDR3 consists of 17 residues. Germline V gene lookup returns CDR1 MGHDK and CDR2 SYGVNS. V dropped 5 bases and J dropped 2 bases, with 20 bases sitting between them. Study-level findings and limits: Within cord blood, abundant beta clonotypes carried fewer insertions, but memory repertoires showed no such trend. Potential partial confounding of zero-insertion analyses by invariant MAIT and iNKT cells was noted.

This clonotype was seen just once. As yet, its antigen is unknown. A universal primer binding site was introduced by template switching. The final cDNA contained unique molecular identifiers. Each CDR3 protein gets one entry after TCRdb re-called the 5' RACE reads with MiXCR. Of 750,000 to 950,000 distinct CDR3 sequences in the sample, roughly 12% are singletons; the top ten hold 1.5% to 2%. These records were also assigned to another study, of yellow fever vaccine responses in identical twins. This second study says: Twins' vaccine T cell responses reportedly seemed partly convergent and partly personalized.

V and J are TRBV25-1 and TRBJ2-3; D is perhaps TRBD1 (6 bases). Material: PBMCs. The sequence derives from a young woman in good health. In DNA, the CDR3 is TGTGCCAGCAGTCCTTTTGACAGGAAAGGCCTCACAGATACGCAGTATTTT. Its translation: CASSPFDRKGLTDTQYF.